The 21 T cell receptor beta chains in this list originate from one sample, sequenced in a study of cytomegalovirus exposure and HLA in healthy donors. The primer mix had 60 Vbeta and 13 Jbeta primers. Clones were read by immunoSEQ multiplex PCR, and TCRdb kept only the in-frame ones, dropping some. Of 150,000 or so clones in the sample, approximately 81% are singletons; the top ten hold around 0.97%. The sequencing input was PBMCs. These TCRs come from a man younger than 40 in good health and CMV-seronegative.

CDR3 DNA: TGCAGCGTCCGGACAGGGGGCAATTCACCCCTCCACTTT. This codes for CSVRTGGNSPLHF. V and J are TRBV29-1 and TRBJ1-6; TRBD1 aligns across 11 bases. V lost 6 bases, J lost 7 bases, and 2 bases stayed unmatched. The CDR3 covers 13 residues. Germline CDR1 and CDR2: SQVTM and ANQGSEA.

The chain carries TRBV15 and TRBJ2-1, with TRBD1 matching 9 bases. The V gene's germline CDR1 is LNHNV and CDR2 YYDKDF (reference sequence). The CDR3 sequence is 15 residues long. V shed 5 bases and J 12 bases; nucleotides not matched to a gene: 14. The DNA for the CDR3 is TGTGCCACCAGCCGCGTGGGACAGGGAGCATCGGGGCAGTTCTTC. Translated, it gives CATSRVGQGASGQFF.

The V call is TRBV27, the J call TRBJ1-2; D gene uncertain. V lost 6 bases, J lost 6 bases, and 20 bases lay in between. CDR3 size: 15 residues. Germline CDR1 and CDR2: MNHEY and SMNVEV (reference sequence). The CDR3 loop reads CASSSGRELLDGYTF. CDR3 sequence (DNA): TGTGCCAGCAGCTCCGGTCGGGAGTTGTTAGATGGCTACACCTTC.

V usage is TRBV4-1 and J usage is TRBJ1-2, with D perhaps TRBD1 (6 bases). V lost 4 bases and J lost 7, with 16 bases in between. The germline V gene has CDR1 MGHRA and CDR2 YSYEKL. The CDR3 totals 14 residues. The CDR3 DNA is TGCGCCAGCAGCCCTAGGTCAGAGGGGGTTGGCTACACCTTC. It yields the protein CASSPRSEGVGYTF.

This clone was seen a single time. The rearrangement uses TRBV4-1 and TRBJ2-1; 9 bases agree with TRBD2. Trimming at V came to 2 bases and at J to 5 bases, leaving 4 bases not matched to a gene. This CDR3 spans 15 amino acids. Germline CDR1 MGHRA, CDR2 YSYEKL. CDR3 bases: TGCGCCAGCAGCCAAATTGCGGGGGGGGACAATGAGCAGTTCTTC. As protein: CASSQIAGGDNEQFF.

CDR3 region: CASSTLGVGYEQYF. Here the CDR3 DNA reads TGTGCCAGCAGCACCCTCGGGGTCGGCTACGAGCAGTACTTC. This chain connects TRBV7-2 to TRBJ2-7; TRBD2 is a possible D gene (5 bases). V lost 5 bases to trimming and J lost 3 bases, with 14 bases between them. The CDR3 spans 14 residues. CDR1 and CDR2 (germline): SGHTA, FQGNSA.

This chain links TRBV28 with TRBJ1-3; TRBD1 aligns across 8 bases. The V and J ends lost 3 bases and 5 bases, in that order; junction bases with no gene match: 12. This CDR3 contains 17 residues. Germline CDR1 MDHEN, CDR2 SYDVKM. CDR3 sequence (DNA): TGTGCCAGCAGTTTTCTCGCCGGGACAGGTATCAGAAACACCATATATTTT. This gives the protein CASSFLAGTGIRNTIYF.

This chain connects TRBV6-1 to TRBJ2-7, with D unresolved. V shed 4 bases and J shed 4 bases, with 8 bases lying between them. This CDR3 has 12 residues. Per the germline V gene, CDR1 is MNHNS and CDR2 is SASEGT. Written as DNA, the CDR3 is TGTGCCAGCAGTGTTTTAATGTACGAGCAGTACTTC. This translates into CASSVLMYEQYF.

The CDR3 loop is CASSQGYSGWSNEQFF. Written as DNA, the CDR3 is TGCGCCAGCAGCCAAGGTTACAGCGGGTGGTCCAATGAGCAGTTCTTC. The gene calls are TRBV4-3 and TRBJ2-1; D perhaps matches TRBD2 (6 bases). The CDR3 runs to 16 residues. The V end was cut by 1 base, the J end by 6 bases, with 16 bases between. From germline, CDR1 is LGHNA and CDR2 YSLEER.

V and J are TRBV5-1 and TRBJ2-3; 7 nucleotides match TRBD2. V trimming: 4 bases; J trimming: 1 base; junction bases outside the gene matches: 3. The CDR3 consists of 14 residues. Looked up from germline, CDR1 is SGHRS and CDR2 is YFSETQ. The CDR3 protein is CASSQREGTDTQYF. CDR3 DNA: TGCGCCAGCAGCCAACGGGAGGGCACAGATACGCAGTATTTT.

This sequence joins TRBV7-8 and TRBJ1-2; the match to TRBD1 covers 7 bases. Germline assignment: CDR1 SGHVS and CDR2 FQNEAQ. The CDR3 runs 18 residues. V was pared by 1 base and J by 7 bases, with 18 bases of the junction left unmatched. The CDR3 DNA reads TGTGCCAGCAGCTTAGAAGGGGGCCTCGGACAGGTCATTCGTGGCTACACCTTC. This gives the protein CASSLEGGLGQVIRGYTF.

The chain uses TRBV30 and TRBJ2-5, with 10 nucleotides matching TRBD2. Trimming at V came to 3 bases and at J to 1 base, leaving 8 bases not matched to a gene. This CDR3 comprises 16 residues. The germline V gene encodes CDR1 GTSNPN and CDR2 SVGIG (reference sequence). The CDR3 region is CAWRESGRASQETQYF. The CDR3 DNA reads as TGTGCCTGGAGGGAAAGCGGGAGGGCCAGCCAAGAGACCCAGTACTTC.

The chain employs TRBV6-4 and TRBJ2-1, with 10 bases matching TRBD1. The CDR3 has 13 amino acids. J gave up 8 bases and V 3 bases, and 1 base lay outside the gene matches. The germline CDR1 and CDR2 sequences are MRHNA and SNTAGT. CDR3 nucleotides: TGTGCCAGCAGTGAGGACAGGGGGTATGAGCAGTTCTTC. Encoded protein: CASSEDRGYEQFF.

The chain has TRBV5-8 and TRBJ2-2, with 9 bases fitting TRBD1. This CDR3 comprises 15 residues. After removal of 4 bases from V and 7 bases from J, the junction contained 8 bases not matched to a gene. Germline loops: CDR1 SGHTS, CDR2 YDEGEE. The CDR3 spells CASSGRDRANGELFF. The CDR3 DNA follows: TGTGCCAGCAGCGGCCGGGACAGGGCTAACGGGGAGCTGTTTTTT. The entire variable domain, with the rest obtained from reference TRBV5-8 and TRBJ2-2, is as follows: EAGVTQSPTHLIKTRGQQATLRCSPISGHTSVYWYQQALGLGLQFLLWYDEGEERNRGNFPPRFSGRQFPNYSSELNVNALELEDSALYLCASSGRDRANGELFFGEGSRLTVL.

J is TRBJ1-4 and V is TRBV5-1, with no clear D. The V end was cut by 4 bases, the J end by 5 bases, with 12 bases between. Germline loops: CDR1 SGHRS, CDR2 YFSETQ. This CDR3 region has 14 residues. This chain's CDR3 is CASSQRLGNEKLFF. The CDR3 bases are TGCGCCAGCAGCCAGAGGCTTGGAAATGAAAAACTGTTTTTT.

The genes are TRBV6-5 and TRBJ2-3; D may be TRBD1 (5 bases). Germline V CDR1 and CDR2: MNHEY, SVGAGI. Trimming took 2 bases from V and 1 from J, leaving 10 bases between them. CDR3 length: 15 amino acids. CDR3: CASSYVIGGTDTQYF. The CDR3 coding sequence is TGTGCCAGCAGTTACGTTATAGGGGGCACAGATACGCAGTATTTT.

The chain employs TRBV2 and TRBJ2-1; TRBD1 aligns across 10 bases. From germline, CDR1 is SNHLY and CDR2 FYNNEI. This CDR3 contains 14 residues. With V trimmed by 9 bases and J by 1 base, 3 bases remained unmatched. The CDR3 nucleotides read TGTGCCAGGAGGACAGGGGGTTCCTACAATGAGCAGTTCTTC. Amino acids: CARRTGGSYNEQFF. Looking up the rest from reference TRBV2 and TRBJ2-1 gives the full variable domain: EPEVTQTPSHQVTQMGQEVILRCVPISNHLYFYWYRQILGQKVEFLVSFYNNEISEKSEIFDDQFSVERPDGSNFTLKIRSTKLEDSAMYFCARRTGGSYNEQFFGPGTRLTVL.

The chain carries TRBV9 and TRBJ2-3, with 9 bases matching TRBD2. Germline trimming cut 3 bases from V and 6 bases from J; bases unmatched to any gene: 11. This CDR3 spans 16 amino acids. Germline V lookup: CDR1 SGDLS, CDR2 YYNGEE. In nucleotides, the CDR3 is TGTGCCAGCAGCGGTTGGTGGGGCGGGGGGGCGGATACGCAGTATTTT. This gives the protein CASSGWWGGGADTQYF.

This clone has more than one count but fewer than ten. The rearrangement uses TRBV7-3 and TRBJ2-2; tentative D call: TRBD1 (6 bases). CDR1 is SGHTA, CDR2 FQGTGA, per germline. V lost 9 bases and J 3 bases, leaving 20 bases between the germline ends. There are 16 residues in the CDR3. CDR3 nucleotides: TGTGCCAGGCCGAATGAGGGGGACAACTACACCGGGGAGCTGTTTTTT. Its protein is CARPNEGDNYTGELFF.

This sequence joins TRBV6-1 and TRBJ2-1, with 8 bases identical to TRBD2. This CDR3 comprises 14 residues. V dropped 5 bases and J dropped 4; count of bases not matched to a gene: 4. CDR1 is MNHNS and CDR2 is SASEGT in the germline V gene. The CDR3 DNA is TGTGCCAGCAGTCTGCCGGGAGGGTACAATGAGCAGTTCTTC. Its protein product is CASSLPGGYNEQFF.

The chain uses TRBV9 and TRBJ1-2, with 7 bases aligning to TRBD1. The V gene's germline CDR1 is SGDLS and CDR2 YYNGEE. This CDR3 spans 14 amino acids. The ends lost 4 bases at V and 5 bases at J; junction bases unmatched: 8. The CDR3 reads CASSPEGADYGYTF. DNA for the CDR3: TGTGCCAGCAGCCCCGAGGGGGCGGATTATGGCTACACCTTC.